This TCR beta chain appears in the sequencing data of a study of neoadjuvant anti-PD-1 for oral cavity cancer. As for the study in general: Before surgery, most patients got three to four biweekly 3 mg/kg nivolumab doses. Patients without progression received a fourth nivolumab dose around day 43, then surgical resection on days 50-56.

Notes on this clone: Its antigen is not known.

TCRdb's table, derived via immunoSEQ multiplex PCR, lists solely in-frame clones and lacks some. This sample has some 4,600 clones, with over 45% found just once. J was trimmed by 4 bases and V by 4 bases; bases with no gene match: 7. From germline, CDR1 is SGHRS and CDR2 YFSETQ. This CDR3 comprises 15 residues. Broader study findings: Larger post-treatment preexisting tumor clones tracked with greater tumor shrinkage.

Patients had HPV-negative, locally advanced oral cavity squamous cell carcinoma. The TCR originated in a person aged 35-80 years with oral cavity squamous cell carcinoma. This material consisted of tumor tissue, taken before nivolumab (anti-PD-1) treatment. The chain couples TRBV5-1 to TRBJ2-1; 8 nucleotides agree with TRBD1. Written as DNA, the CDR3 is TGCGCCAGCAGCCTCGGACAGGGCCCTTACAATGAGCAGTTCTTC. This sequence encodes CASSLGQGPYNEQFF.